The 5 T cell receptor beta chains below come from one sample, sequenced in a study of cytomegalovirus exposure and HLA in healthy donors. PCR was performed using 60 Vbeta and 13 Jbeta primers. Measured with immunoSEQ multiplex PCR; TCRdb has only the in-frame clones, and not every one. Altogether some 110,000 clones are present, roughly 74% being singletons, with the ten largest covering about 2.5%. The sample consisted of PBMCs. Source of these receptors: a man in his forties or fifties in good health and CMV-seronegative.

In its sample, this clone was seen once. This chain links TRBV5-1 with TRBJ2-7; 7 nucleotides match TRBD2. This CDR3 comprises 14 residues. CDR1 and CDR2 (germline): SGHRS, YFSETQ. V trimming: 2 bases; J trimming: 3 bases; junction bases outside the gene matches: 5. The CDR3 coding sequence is TGCGCCAGCAGCTTCTCGGGGGGTGACTACGAGCAGTACTTC. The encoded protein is CASSFSGGDYEQYF.

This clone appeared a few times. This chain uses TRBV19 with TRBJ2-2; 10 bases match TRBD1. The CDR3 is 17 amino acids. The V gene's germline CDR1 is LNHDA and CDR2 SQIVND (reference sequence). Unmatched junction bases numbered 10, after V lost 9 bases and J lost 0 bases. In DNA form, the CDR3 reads TGTGCCAGCCGAAAAGGGACAGGGGCGGCGAACACCGGGGAGCTGTTTTTT. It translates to CASRKGTGAANTGELFF.

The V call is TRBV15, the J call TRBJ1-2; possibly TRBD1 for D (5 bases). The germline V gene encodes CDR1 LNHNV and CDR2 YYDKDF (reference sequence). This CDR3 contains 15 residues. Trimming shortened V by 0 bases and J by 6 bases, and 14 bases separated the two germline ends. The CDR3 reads CATSRDVAGTNGYTF. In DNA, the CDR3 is TGTGCCACCAGCAGAGATGTAGCGGGGACGAATGGCTACACCTTC.

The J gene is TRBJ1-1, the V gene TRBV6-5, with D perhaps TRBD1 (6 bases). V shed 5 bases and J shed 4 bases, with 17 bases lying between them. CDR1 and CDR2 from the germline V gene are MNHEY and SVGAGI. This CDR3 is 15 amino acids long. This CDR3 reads CASSAGTPYVTEAFF. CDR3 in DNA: TGTGCCAGCAGTGCCGGGACACCTTACGTCACTGAAGCTTTCTTT.

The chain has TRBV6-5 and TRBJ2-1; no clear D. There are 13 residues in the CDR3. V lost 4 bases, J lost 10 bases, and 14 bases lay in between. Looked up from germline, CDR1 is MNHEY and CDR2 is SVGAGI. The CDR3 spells CASSSSPPREQFF. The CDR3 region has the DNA TGTGCCAGCAGTTCCTCACCTCCCCGGGAGCAGTTCTTC.